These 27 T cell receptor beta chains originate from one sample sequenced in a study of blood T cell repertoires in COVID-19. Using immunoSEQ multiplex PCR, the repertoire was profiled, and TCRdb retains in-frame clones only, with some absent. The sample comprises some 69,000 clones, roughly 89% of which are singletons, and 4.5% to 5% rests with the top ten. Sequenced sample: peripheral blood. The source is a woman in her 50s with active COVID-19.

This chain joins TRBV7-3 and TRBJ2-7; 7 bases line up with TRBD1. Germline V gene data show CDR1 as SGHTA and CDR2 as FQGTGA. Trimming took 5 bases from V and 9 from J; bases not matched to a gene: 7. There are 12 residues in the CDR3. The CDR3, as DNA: TGTGCCAGCAGCGAGATACAGGGGCCGCAGTACTTC. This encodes CASSEIQGPQYF.

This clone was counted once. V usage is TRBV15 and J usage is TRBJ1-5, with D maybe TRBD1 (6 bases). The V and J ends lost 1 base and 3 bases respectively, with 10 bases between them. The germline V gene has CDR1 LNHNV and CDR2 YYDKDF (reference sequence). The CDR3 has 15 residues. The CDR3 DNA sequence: TGTGCCACCAGCAGAGTCCCAGGGGACAATCAGCCCCAGCATTTT. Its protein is CATSRVPGDNQPQHF.

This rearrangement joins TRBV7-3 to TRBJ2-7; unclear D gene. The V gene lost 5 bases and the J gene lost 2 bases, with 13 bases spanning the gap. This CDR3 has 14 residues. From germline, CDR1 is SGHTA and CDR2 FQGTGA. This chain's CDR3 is CASSQSTGTYEQYF. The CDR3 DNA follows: TGTGCCAGCAGCCAATCGACTGGAACCTACGAGCAGTACTTC. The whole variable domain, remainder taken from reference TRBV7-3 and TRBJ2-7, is GAGVSQTPSNKVTEKGKYVELRCDPISGHTALYWYRQSLGQGPEFLIYFQGTGAADDSGLPNDRFFAVRPEGSVSTLKIQRTERGDSAVYLCASSQSTGTYEQYFGPGTRLTVT.

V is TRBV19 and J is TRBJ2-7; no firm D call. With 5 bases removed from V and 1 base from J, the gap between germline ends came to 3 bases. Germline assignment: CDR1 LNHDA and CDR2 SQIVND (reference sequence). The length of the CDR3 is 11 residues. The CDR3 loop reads CASSQSYEQYF. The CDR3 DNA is TGTGCCAGTAGTCAATCCTACGAGCAGTACTTC.

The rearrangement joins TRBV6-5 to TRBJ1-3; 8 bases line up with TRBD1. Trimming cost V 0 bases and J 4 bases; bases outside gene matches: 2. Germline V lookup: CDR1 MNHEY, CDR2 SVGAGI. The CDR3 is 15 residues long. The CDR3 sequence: CASSYSRQGGNTIYF. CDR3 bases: TGTGCCAGCAGTTACTCGAGACAGGGGGGAAACACCATATATTTT.

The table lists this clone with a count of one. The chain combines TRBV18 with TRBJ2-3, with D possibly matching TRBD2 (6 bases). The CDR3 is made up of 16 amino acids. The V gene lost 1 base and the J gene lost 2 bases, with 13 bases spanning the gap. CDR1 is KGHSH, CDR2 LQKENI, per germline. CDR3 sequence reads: CASSPLSGGATDTQYF. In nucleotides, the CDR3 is TGTGCCAGCTCACCACTTTCCGGGGGAGCCACAGATACGCAGTATTTT. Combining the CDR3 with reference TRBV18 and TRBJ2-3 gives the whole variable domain NAGVMQNPRHLVRRRGQEARLRCSPMKGHSHVYWYRQLPEEGLKFMVYLQKENIIDESGMPKERFSAEFPKEGPSILRIQQVVRGDSAAYFCASSPLSGGATDTQYFGPGTRLTVL.

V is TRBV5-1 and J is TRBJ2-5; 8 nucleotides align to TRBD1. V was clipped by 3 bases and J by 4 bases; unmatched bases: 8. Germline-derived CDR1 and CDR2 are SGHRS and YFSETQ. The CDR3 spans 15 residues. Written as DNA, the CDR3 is TGCGCCAGCAGCTCAGGACAGGGCTATAGAGAGACCCAGTACTTC. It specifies CASSSGQGYRETQYF.

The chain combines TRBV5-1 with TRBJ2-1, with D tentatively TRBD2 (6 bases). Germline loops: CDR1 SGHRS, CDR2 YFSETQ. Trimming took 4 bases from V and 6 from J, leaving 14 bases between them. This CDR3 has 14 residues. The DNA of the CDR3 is TGCGCCAGCAGCCCGCGGGGTGGGGCCAATGAGCAGTTCTTC. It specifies CASSPRGGANEQFF.

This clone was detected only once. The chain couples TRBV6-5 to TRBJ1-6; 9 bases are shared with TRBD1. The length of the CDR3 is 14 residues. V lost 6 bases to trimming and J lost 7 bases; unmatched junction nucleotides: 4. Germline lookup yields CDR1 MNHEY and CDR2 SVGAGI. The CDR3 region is CASRQGAENSPLHF. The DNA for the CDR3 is TGTGCCAGCAGACAGGGGGCGGAGAATTCACCCCTCCACTTT.

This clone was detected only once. CDR3 nucleotide sequence: TGTGCCAGCAGCCAAGGCGGAGGGACTAATATCTACGAGCAGTACTTC. The encoded protein is CASSQGGGTNIYEQYF. The V and J genes are TRBV4-2 and TRBJ2-7, with 7 bases aligning to TRBD2. V shed 1 base and J 3 bases; nucleotides not matched to a gene: 9. The CDR3 loop spans 16 amino acids. Germline lookup yields CDR1 LGHNA and CDR2 YNFKEQ.

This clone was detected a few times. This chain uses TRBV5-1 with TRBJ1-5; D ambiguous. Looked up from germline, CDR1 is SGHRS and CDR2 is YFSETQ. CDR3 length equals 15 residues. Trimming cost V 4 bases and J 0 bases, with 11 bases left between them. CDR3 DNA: TGCGCCAGCAGCCGGACCGGGGATAGCAATCAGCCCCAGCATTTT. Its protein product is CASSRTGDSNQPQHF.

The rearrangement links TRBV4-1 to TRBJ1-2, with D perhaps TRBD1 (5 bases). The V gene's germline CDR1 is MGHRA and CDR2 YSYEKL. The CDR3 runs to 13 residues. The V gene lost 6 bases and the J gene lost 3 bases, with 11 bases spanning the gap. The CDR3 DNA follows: TGCGCCAGCAGTGAGGCGGGGGACTATGGCTACACCTTC. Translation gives CASSEAGDYGYTF.

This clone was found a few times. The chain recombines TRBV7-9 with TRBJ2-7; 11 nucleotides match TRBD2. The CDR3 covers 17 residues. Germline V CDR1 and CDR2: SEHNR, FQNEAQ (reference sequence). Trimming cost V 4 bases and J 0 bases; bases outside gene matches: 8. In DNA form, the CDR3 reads TGTGCCAGCAGCTGGGAGACTAGCGGGATGAGCTCCTACGAGCAGTACTTC. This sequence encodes CASSWETSGMSSYEQYF.

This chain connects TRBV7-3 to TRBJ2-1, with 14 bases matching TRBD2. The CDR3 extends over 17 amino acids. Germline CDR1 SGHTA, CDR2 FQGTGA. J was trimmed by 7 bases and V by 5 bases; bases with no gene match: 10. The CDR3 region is CASSPLGLAGVGNEQFF. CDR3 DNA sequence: TGTGCCAGCAGCCCGCTGGGACTAGCGGGAGTAGGGAATGAGCAGTTCTTC.

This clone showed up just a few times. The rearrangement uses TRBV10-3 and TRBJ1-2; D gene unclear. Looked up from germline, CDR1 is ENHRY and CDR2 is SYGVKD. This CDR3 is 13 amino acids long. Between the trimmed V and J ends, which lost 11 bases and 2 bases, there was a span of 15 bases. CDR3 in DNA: TGTGCCCACTCGGGGTCCCTCAACTATGGCTACACCTTC. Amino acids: CAHSGSLNYGYTF.

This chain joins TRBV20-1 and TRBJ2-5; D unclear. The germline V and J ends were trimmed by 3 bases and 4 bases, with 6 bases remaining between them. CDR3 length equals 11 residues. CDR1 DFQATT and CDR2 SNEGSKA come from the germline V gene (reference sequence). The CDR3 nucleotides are TGCAGTGCTAGGACTGGAGAGACCCAGTACTTC. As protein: CSARTGETQYF.

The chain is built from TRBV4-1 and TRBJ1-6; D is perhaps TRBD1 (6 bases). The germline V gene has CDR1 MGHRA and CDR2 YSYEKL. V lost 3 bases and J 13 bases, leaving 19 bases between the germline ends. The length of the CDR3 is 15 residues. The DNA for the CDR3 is TGCGCCAGCAGCCAGGGATTTACAGGGACCGAGCCCCTCCACTTT. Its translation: CASSQGFTGTEPLHF.

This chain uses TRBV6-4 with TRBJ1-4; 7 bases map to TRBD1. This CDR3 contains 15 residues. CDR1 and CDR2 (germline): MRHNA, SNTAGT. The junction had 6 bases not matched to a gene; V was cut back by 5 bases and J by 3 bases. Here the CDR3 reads CASSTSGGSNEKLFF. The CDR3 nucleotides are TGTGCCAGCAGTACTTCAGGGGGATCTAATGAAAAACTGTTTTTT.

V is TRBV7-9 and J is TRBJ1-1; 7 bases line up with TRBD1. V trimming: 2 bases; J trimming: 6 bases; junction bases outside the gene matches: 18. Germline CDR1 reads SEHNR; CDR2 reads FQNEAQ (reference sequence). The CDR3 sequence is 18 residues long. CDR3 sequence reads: CASSLFRQGRDYRAEAFF. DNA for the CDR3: TGTGCCAGCAGCTTATTTCGACAGGGAAGGGATTATAGGGCTGAAGCTTTCTTT.

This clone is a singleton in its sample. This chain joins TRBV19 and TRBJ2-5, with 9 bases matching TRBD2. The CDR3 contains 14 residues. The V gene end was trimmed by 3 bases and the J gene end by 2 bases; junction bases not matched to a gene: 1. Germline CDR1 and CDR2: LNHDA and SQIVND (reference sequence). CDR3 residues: CASSILAGQETQYF. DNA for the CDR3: TGTGCCAGTAGTATCCTAGCGGGGCAAGAGACCCAGTACTTC.

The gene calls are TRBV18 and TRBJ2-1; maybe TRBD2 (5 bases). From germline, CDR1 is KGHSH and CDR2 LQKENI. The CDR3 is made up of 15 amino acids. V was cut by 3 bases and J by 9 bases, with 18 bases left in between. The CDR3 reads CASSPPQLLEGEQFF. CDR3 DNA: TGTGCCAGCTCACCCCCACAGCTTCTAGAGGGTGAGCAGTTCTTC.

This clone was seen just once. CDR3 amino acids: CASRPLQGFVYF. The CDR3 nucleotides are TGTGCCAGCAGGCCGCTCCAGGGGTTCGTGTACTTC. This sequence joins TRBV2 and TRBJ2-4; TRBD1 might be the D (6 bases). CDR1 is SNHLY, CDR2 FYNNEI, per germline. The V and J ends lost 6 bases and 15 bases respectively, with 18 bases between them. The CDR3 covers 12 residues.

DNA for the CDR3: TGCGCCAGCAGCTTGGGAGACAGGGTCAATCAGCCCCAGCATTTT. Translation: CASSLGDRVNQPQHF. The chain joins TRBV5-1 to TRBJ1-5; 7 bases match TRBD1. This CDR3 is 15 amino acids long. J was trimmed by 3 bases and V by 0 bases; bases with no gene match: 3. The germline CDR1 and CDR2 sequences are SGHRS and YFSETQ.

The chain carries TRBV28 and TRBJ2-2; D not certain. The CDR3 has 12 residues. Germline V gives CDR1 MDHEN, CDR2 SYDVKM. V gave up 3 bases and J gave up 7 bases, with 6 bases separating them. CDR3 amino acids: CASSFQVGELFF. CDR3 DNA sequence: TGTGCCAGCAGTTTTCAGGTCGGGGAGCTGTTTTTT.

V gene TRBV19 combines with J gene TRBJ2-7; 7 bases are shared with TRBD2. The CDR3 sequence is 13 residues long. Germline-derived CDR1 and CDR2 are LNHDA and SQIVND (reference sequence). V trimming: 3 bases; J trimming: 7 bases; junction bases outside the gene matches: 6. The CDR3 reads CASSITPGGEQYF. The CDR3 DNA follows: TGTGCCAGTAGTATCACCCCGGGGGGAGAGCAGTACTTC.

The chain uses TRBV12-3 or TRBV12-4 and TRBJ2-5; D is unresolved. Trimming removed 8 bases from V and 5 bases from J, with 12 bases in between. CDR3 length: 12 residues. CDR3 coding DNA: TGTGCCAGCCTCGGTTGGCGGGAGACCCAGTACTTC. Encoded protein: CASLGWRETQYF.

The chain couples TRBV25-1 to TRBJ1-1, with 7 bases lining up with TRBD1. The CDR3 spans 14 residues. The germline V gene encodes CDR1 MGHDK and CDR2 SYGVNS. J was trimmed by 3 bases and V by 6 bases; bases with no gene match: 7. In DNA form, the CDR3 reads TGTGCCAGCAGACAGACAGGGCGAGACACTGAAGCTTTCTTT. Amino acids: CASRQTGRDTEAFF.